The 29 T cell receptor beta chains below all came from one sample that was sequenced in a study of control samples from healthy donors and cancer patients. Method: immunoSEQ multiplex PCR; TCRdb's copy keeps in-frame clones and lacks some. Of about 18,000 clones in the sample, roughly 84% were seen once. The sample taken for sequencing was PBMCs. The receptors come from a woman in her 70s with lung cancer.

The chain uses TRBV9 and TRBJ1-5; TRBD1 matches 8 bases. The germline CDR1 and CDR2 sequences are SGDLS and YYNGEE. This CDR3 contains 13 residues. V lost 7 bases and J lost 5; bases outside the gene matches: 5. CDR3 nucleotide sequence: TGTGCCAGCGCAGGGGGCGCGGATCAGCCCCAGCATTTT. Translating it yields CASAGGADQPQHF.

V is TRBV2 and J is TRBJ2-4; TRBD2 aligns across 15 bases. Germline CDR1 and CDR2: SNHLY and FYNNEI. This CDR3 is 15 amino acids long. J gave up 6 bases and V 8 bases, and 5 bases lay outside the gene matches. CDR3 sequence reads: CASGTSGRRGNIQYF. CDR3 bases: TGTGCCAGCGGGACTAGCGGGAGGCGTGGAAACATTCAGTACTTC.

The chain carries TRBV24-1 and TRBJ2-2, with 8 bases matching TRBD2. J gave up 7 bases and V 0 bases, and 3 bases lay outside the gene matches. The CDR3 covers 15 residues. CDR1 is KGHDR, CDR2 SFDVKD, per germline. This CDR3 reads CATSDLPGGDGELFF. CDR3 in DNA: TGTGCCACCAGTGATTTGCCGGGGGGGGACGGGGAGCTGTTTTTT.

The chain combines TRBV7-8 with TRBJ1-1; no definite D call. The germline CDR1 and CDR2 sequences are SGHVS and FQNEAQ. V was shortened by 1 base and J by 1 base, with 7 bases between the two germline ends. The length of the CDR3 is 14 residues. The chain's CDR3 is CASSLVTGNTEAFF. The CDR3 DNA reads TGTGCCAGCAGCTTAGTTACTGGGAACACTGAAGCTTTCTTT.

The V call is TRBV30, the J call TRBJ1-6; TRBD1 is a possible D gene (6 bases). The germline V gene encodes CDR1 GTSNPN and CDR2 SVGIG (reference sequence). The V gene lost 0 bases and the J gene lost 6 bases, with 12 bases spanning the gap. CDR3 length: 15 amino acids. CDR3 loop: CAWSVPSRGNSPLHF. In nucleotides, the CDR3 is TGTGCCTGGAGTGTACCGAGCAGGGGTAATTCACCCCTCCACTTT.

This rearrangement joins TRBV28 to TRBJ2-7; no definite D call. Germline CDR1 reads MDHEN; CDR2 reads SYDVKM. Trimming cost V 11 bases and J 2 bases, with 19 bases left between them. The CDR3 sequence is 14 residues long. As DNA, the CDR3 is TGTGCCGCAGCCTTGGGTCAACCAACCTACGAGCAGTACTTC. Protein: CAAALGQPTYEQYF.

In DNA, the CDR3 is TGTGCCAGTGCCGGGACTAGCGGGAGCACAGATACGCAGTATTTT. It translates to CASAGTSGSTDTQYF. J is TRBJ2-3 and V is TRBV28; 12 positions agree with TRBD2. Germline-derived CDR1 and CDR2 are MDHEN and SYDVKM. Unmatched junction bases numbered 4, after V lost 9 bases and J lost 0 bases. The CDR3 extends over 15 amino acids.

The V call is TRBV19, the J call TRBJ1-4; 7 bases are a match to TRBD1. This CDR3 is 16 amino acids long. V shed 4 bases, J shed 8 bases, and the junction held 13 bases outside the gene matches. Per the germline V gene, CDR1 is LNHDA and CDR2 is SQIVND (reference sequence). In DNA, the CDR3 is TGTGCCAGTAGTAGCAACAGGGGATCATTTAACGAAAAACTGTTTTTT. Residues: CASSSNRGSFNEKLFF.

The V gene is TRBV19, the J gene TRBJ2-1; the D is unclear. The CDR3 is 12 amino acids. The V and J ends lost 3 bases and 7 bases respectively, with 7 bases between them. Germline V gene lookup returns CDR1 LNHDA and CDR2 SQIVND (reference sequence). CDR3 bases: TGTGCCAGTAGTATCCCGGCAAATGAGCAGTTCTTC. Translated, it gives CASSIPANEQFF. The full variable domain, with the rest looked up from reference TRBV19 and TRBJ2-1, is DGGITQSPKYLFRKEGQNVTLSCEQNLNHDAMYWYRQDPGQGLRLIYYSQIVNDFQKGDIAEGYSVSREKKESFPLTVTSAQKNPTAFYLCASSIPANEQFFGPGTRLTVL.

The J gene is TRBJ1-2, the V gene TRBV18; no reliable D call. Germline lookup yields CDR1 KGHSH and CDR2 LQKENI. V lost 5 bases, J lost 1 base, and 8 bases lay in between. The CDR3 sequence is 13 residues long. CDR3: CASSGVINYGYTF. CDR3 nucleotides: TGTGCCAGCTCAGGGGTTATTAACTATGGCTACACCTTC.

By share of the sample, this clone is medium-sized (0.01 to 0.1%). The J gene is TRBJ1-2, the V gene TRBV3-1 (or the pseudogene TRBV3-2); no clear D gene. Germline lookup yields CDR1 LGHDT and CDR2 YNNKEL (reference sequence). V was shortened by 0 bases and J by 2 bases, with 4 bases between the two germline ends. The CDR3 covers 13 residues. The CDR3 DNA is TGTGCCAGCAGCCAAGACGTAAACTATGGCTACACCTTC. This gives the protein CASSQDVNYGYTF.

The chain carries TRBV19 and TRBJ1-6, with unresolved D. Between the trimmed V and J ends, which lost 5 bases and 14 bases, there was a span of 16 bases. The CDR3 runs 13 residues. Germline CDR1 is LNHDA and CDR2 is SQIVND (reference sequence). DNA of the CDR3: TGTGCCAGTAGTGCCTGGACCGACCAGTCCCTCCACTTT. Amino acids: CASSAWTDQSLHF.

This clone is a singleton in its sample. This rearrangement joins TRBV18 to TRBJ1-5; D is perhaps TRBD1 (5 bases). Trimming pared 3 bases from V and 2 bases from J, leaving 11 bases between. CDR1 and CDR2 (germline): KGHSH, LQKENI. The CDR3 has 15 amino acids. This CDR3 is CASSPAGPGNQPQHF. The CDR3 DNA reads TGTGCCAGCTCACCCGCAGGGCCAGGCAATCAGCCCCAGCATTTT. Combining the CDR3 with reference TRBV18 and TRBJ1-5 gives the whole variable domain NAGVMQNPRHLVRRRGQEARLRCSPMKGHSHVYWYRQLPEEGLKFMVYLQKENIIDESGMPKERFSAEFPKEGPSILRIQQVVRGDSAAYFCASSPAGPGNQPQHFGDGTRLSIL.

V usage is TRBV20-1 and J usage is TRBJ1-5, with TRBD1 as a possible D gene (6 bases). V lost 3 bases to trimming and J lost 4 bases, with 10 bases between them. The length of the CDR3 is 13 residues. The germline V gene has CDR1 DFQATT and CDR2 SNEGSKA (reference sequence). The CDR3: CSASATGNQPQHF. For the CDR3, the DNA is TGCAGTGCTAGTGCTACAGGGAATCAGCCCCAGCATTTT.

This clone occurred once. The CDR3: CASTPDLGFSYEQYF. For the CDR3, the DNA is TGTGCCAGCACACCGGATTTGGGTTTCTCCTACGAGCAGTACTTC. J is TRBJ2-7 and V is TRBV7-9, with unresolved D. The CDR3 is 15 residues long. V lost 7 bases, J lost 0 bases, and 16 bases lay in between. Germline lookup yields CDR1 SEHNR and CDR2 FQNEAQ (reference sequence).

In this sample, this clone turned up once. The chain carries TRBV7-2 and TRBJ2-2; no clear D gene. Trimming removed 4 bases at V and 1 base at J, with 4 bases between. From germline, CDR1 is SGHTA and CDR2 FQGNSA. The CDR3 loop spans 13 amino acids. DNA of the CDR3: TGTGCCAGCAGCTGGGGGAACACCGGGGAGCTGTTTTTT. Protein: CASSWGNTGELFF.

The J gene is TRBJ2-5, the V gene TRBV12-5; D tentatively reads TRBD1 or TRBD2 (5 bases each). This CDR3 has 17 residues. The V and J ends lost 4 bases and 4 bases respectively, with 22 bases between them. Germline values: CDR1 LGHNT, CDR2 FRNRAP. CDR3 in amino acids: CASGYTGAADSPETQYF. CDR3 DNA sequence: TGTGCTAGTGGTTACACCGGGGCCGCGGATTCCCCAGAGACCCAGTACTTC.

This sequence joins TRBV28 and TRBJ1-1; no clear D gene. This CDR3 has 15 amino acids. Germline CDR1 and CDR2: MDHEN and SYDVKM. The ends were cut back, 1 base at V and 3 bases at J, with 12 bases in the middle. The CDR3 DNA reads TGTGCCAGCAGTTTATCGTCGGTGGCGCACACTGAAGCTTTCTTT. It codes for CASSLSSVAHTEAFF.

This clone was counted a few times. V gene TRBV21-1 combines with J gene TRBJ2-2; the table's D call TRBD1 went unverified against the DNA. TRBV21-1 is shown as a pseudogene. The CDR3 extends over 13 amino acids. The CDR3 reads CASAAGNTGELFF. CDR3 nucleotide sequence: TGTGCCAGCGCAGCAGGGAACACCGGGGAGCTGTTTTTT.

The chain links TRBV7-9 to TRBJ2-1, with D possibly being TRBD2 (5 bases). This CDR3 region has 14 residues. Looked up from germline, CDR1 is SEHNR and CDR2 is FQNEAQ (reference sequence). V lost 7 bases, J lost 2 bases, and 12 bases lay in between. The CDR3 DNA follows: TGTGCCAGCATCCCAGCGGCAACCTACAATGAGCAGTTCTTC. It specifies CASIPAATYNEQFF.

The CDR3 nucleotides read TGTGCCAGCCGCCCCACGTTAGCGGGAGATGAGACCCAGTACTTC. Amino acid sequence: CASRPTLAGDETQYF. This chain connects TRBV11-2 to TRBJ2-5; 9 positions agree with TRBD2. Trimming removed 8 bases from V and 5 bases from J; junction bases left unmatched: 12. The CDR3 length is 15 residues. CDR1 and CDR2 from the germline V gene are SGHAT and FQNNGV. Full variable domain (rest looked up from reference TRBV11-2 and TRBJ2-5): EAGVAQSPRYKIIEKRQSVAFWCNPISGHATLYWYQQILGQGPKLLIQFQNNGVVDDSQLPKDRFSAERLKGVDSTLKIQPAKLEDSAVYLCASRPTLAGDETQYFGPGTRLLVL.

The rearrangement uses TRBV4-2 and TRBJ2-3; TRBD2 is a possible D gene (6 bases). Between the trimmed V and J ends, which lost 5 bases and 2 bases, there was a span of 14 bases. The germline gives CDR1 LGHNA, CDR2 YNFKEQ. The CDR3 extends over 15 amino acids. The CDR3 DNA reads TGTGCCAGCAGCTGGGCTAGCGTCCCCACAGATACGCAGTATTTT. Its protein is CASSWASVPTDTQYF.

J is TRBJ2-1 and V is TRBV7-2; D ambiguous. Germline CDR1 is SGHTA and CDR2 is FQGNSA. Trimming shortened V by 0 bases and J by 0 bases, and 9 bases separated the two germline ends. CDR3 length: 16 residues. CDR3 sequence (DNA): TGTGCCAGCAGCTTAGCGGGGTTAGTCTCCTACAATGAGCAGTTCTTC. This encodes CASSLAGLVSYNEQFF. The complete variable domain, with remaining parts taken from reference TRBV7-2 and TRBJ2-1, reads GAGVSQSPSNKVTEKGKDVELRCDPISGHTALYWYRQSLGQGLEFLIYFQGNSAPDKSGLPSDRFSAERTGGSVSTLTIQRTQQEDSAVYLCASSLAGLVSYNEQFFGPGTRLTVL.

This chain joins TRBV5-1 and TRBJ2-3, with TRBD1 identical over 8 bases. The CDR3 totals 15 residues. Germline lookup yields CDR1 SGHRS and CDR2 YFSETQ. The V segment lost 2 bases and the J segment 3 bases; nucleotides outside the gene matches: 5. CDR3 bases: TGCGCCAGCAGCTTTTCGACAGGGGAGACAGATACGCAGTATTTT. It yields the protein CASSFSTGETDTQYF.

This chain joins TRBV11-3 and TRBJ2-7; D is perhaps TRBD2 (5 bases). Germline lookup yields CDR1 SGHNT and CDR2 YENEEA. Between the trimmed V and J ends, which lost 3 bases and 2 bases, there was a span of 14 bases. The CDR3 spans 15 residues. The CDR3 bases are TGTGCCAGCAGCTTGAGCGGAGGAGTTACCTACGAGCAGTACTTC. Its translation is CASSLSGGVTYEQYF.

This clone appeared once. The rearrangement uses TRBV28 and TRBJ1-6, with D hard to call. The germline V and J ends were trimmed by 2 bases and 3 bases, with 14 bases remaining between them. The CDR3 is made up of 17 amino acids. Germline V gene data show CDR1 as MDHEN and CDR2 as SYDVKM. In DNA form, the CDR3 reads TGTGCCAGCAGTTTAGCGAGGCCTTCCGTCTATAATTCACCCCTCCACTTT. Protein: CASSLARPSVYNSPLHF.

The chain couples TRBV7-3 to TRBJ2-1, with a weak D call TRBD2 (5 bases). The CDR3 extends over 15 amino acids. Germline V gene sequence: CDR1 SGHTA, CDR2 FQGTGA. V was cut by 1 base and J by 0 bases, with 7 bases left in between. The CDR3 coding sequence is TGTGCCAGCAGCTTAATGGGGAGCTCCTACAATGAGCAGTTCTTC. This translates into CASSLMGSSYNEQFF.

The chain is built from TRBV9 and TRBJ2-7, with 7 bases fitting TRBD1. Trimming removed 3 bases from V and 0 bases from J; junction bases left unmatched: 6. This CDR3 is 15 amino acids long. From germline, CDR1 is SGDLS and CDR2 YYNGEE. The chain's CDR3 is CASSGSGGHSYEQYF. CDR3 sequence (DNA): TGTGCCAGCAGCGGGTCAGGGGGACACTCCTACGAGCAGTACTTC.

The CDR3 protein is CASSYSIGGGYNEQFF. For the CDR3, the DNA is TGTGCCAGCAGTTACTCGATTGGAGGCGGCTACAATGAGCAGTTCTTC. The genes are TRBV6-5 and TRBJ2-1, with a possible D match to TRBD2 (5 bases). CDR1 and CDR2 (germline): MNHEY, SVGAGI. This CDR3 region has 16 residues. V lost 0 bases, J lost 3 bases, and 12 bases lay in between.